This T cell receptor (beta chain) is from a study of T cell clonotyping in hematopoietic cell transplantation. Whole-study findings and limits: After transplant, recipient diversity fell while pathologically expanded clonotypes grew through day 180.

The CDR3 runs to 15 residues. CDR1 and CDR2 from the germline V gene are SGHVS and FQNEAQ. V was pared by 5 bases and J by 7 bases, with 18 bases between. Details on this clone: Its antigen is currently unknown.

The method was immunoSEQ multiplex PCR; TCRdb's version includes in-frame clones alone and lacks a portion of them. The data show approximately 9,300 clones, more than 80% seen once. This chain uses TRBV7-8 with TRBJ1-5; unclear D gene. Sequenced here: PBMCs, sampled at the time of graft-versus-host disease after allogeneic stem cell transplant. This clonotype was sampled from a male patient aged 55 to 70 who had an allogeneic stem cell transplant from an unrelated donor, so the T cells may come from the graft donor. Some clones in this sample may be carry-over from other donors' samples. CDR3 sequence (DNA): TGTGCCAGCAGCGCCGGCAGGAATCCAAGACAGCCCCAGCATTTT. Translated: CASSAGRNPRQPQHF.